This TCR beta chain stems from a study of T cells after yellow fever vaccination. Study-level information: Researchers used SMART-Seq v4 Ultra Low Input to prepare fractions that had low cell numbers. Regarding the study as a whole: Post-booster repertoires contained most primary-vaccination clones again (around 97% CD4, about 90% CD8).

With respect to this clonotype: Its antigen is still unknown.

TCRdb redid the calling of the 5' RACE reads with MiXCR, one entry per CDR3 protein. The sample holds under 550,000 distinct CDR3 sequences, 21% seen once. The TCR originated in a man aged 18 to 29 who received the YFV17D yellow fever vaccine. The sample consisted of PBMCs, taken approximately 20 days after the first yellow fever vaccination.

In DNA, the CDR3 is TGTGCCAGCAATAGGGACAGGGTGACAGATACGCAGTATTTT. Amino acid sequence: CASNRDRVTDTQYF. The V call is TRBV4-2, the J call TRBJ2-3; TRBD1 aligns across 9 bases. Germline V gene lookup returns CDR1 LGHNA and CDR2 YNFKEQ. The CDR3 loop spans 14 amino acids. V shed 7 bases and J 3 bases; nucleotides not matched to a gene: 5.